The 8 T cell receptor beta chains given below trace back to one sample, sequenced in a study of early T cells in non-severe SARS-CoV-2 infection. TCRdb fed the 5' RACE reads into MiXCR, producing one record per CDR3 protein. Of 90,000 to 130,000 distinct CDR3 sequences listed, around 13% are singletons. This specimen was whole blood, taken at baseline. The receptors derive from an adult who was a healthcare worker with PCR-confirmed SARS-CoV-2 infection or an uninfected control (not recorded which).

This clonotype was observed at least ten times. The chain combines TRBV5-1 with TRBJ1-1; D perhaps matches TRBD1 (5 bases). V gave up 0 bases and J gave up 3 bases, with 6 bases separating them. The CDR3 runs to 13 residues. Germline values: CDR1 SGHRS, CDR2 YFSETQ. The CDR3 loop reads CASSLGGDTEAFF. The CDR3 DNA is TGCGCCAGCAGCTTGGGAGGGGACACTGAAGCTTTCTTT.

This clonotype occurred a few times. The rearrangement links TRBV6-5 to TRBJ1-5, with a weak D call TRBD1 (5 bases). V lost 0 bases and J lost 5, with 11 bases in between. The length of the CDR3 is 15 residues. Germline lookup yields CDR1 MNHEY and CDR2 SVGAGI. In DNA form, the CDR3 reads TGTGCCAGCAGTTACTCCGTCCAGGGTCATCAGCCCCAGCATTTT. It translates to CASSYSVQGHQPQHF.

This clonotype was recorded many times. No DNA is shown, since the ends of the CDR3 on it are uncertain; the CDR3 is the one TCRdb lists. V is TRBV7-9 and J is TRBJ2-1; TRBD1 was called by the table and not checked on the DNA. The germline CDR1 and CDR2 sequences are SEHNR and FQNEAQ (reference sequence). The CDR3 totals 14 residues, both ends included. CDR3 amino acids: CASTSGQPYNEQFF.

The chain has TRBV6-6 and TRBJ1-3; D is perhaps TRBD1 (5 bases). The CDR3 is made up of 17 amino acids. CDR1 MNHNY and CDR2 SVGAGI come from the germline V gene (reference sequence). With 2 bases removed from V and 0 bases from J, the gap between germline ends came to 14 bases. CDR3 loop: CASSYEGYGTSGNTIYF. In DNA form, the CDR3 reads TGTGCCAGCAGTTACGAGGGGTATGGGACCTCTGGAAACACCATATATTTT.

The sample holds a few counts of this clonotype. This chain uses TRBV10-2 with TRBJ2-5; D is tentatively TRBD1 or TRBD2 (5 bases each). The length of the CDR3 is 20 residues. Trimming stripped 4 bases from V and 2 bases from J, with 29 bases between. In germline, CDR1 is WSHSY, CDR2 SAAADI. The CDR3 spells CASSVAFPIGTPKYQETQYF. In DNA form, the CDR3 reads TGCGCCAGCAGTGTGGCTTTCCCTATCGGGACCCCCAAATATCAAGAGACCCAGTACTTC.

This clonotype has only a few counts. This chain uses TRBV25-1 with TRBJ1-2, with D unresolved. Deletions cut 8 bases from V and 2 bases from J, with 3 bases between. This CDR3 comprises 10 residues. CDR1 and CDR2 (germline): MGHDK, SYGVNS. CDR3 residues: CASGNYGYTF. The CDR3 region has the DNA TGTGCCAGCGGAAACTATGGCTACACCTTC.

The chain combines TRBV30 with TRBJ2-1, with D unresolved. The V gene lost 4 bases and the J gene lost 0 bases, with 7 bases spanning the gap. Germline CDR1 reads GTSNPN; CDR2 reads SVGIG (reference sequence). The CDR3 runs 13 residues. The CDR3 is CAWISSSYNEQFF. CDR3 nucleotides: TGTGCCTGGATATCCAGCTCCTACAATGAGCAGTTCTTC. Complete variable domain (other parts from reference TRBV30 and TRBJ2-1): SQTIHQWPATLVQPVGSPLSLECTVEGTSNPNLYWYRQAAGRGLQLLFYSVGIGQISSEVPQNLSASRPQDRQFILSSKKLLLSDSGFYLCAWISSSYNEQFFGPGTRLTVL.

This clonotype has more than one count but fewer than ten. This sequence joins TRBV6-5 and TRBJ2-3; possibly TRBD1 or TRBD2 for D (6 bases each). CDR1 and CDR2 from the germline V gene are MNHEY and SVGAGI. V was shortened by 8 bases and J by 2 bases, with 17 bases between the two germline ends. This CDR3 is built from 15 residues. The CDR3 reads CASAKRGPLTDTQYF. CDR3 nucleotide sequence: TGTGCCAGCGCGAAACGGGGGCCCCTCACAGATACGCAGTATTTT.